This T cell receptor beta chain was sequenced in a study of blood T cell repertoires in COVID-19. The wider study: Spain, Italy and the United States supplied samples that represented acute and convalescent COVID-19. T cells, B-cell-depleted T cells, or PBMCs provided the cDNA or gDNA that served as material.

Assay used: immunoSEQ multiplex PCR; TCRdb lists only in-frame clones, some missing. The sample shows about 330,000 clones, 92% of them seen only once. Germline CDR1 reads MNHEY; CDR2 reads SVGEGT. Trimming stripped 0 bases from V and 4 bases from J, with 21 bases between. This CDR3 comprises 18 residues. The sequence was obtained from a woman in her 30s who had recovered from COVID-19. Specimen: PBMCs or T cells enriched from blood (not recorded which). The chain employs TRBV6-2 or TRBV6-3 and TRBJ1-2, with TRBD1 as a possible D gene (6 bases). The CDR3 nucleotides read TGTGCCAGCAGTTACTCGCAGGGGACAATGCACATTTCCTATGGCTACACCTTC. Translated: CASSYSQGTMHISYGYTF.